This entry is about one T cell receptor beta chain. Other DNA sequences within the sample encode an identical CDR3. Authors' processing steps: The assay estimated nucleated cells by amplifying reference gene primers. Here immunoSEQ multiplex PCR was the method, and the copy in TCRdb shows in-frame clones only, minus some. The DNA was the basis for D and trimming; V, J and clone size are from that table. This table holds 120,000 or so clones, 80% to 90% found once. This CDR3 spans 12 amino acids. From germline, CDR1 is SEHNR and CDR2 FQNEAQ (reference sequence). V was clipped by 3 bases and J by 3 bases, with 6 bases between them. The data are from a study of blood T cell repertoires in COVID-19. About the study: COVID-19 samples collected from the United States, Italy and Spain covered acute and convalescent phases. In each case, the material was cDNA or gDNA derived from T cells, B-cell-depleted T cells, or PBMCs.

The sequence was collected from a man in his 70s with active or convalescent COVID-19. The chain uses TRBV7-9 and TRBJ2-7, with D possibly being TRBD2 (5 bases). The sample comprised peripheral blood. The chain's CDR3 is CASSLGDYEQYF. The CDR3, as DNA: TGTGCCAGCAGCTTGGGAGACTACGAGCAGTACTTC.